This T cell receptor beta chain was observed in a study of T cell repertoires in ileal Crohn's disease. The assay was immunoSEQ multiplex PCR, and TCRdb's table has in-frame clones only and misses some. The data show about 15,000 clones, roughly 80% seen once. V was cut by 3 bases and J by 8 bases, with 19 bases left in between. CDR3 length: 15 residues. Germline lookup yields CDR1 KGHSH and CDR2 LQKENI. This chain joins TRBV18 and TRBJ1-2, with D unresolved. Sample: ileal tissue. The TCR comes from an adult with Crohn's disease. CDR3 in amino acids: CASSPSAGKLIGYTF. DNA of the CDR3: TGTGCCAGCTCACCCTCAGCGGGGAAGCTTATCGGCTACACCTTC.